The rows below give T cell receptor beta chains drawn from one sample of a study of blood T cells in healthy people across ages. TCRdb passed the 5' RACE reads through MiXCR, listing each CDR3 protein once. The sample lists fewer than 2,000,000 distinct CDR3 sequences, 30% to 40% occurring once. The specimen was blood. The receptor set was obtained from a human donor in good health. Each CDR3 is given with its conserved first and last residue. D genes are given only for firm matches. Rows give clone size only sometimes, using once, few, many, or a class for an expanded clone.

>TRBJ2-4|TRBV20-1|TRBD1|few
TGCAGTGCTAGCACCGGGACAGTTGACGACATTCAGTACTTC
CSASTGTVDDIQYF
>TRBJ2-1|TRBV7-9|TRBD1|-
TGTGCCAGCAGCTTATCAGGGACAGGGACCCCCTTGATCGACAATGAGCAGTTCTTC
CASSLSGTGTPLIDNEQFF
>TRBJ1-2|TRBV5-1|-|-
TGCGCCAGCAGCTCTACTGGGACAATCGCAAACTATGGCTACACCTTC
CASSSTGTIANYGYTF
>TRBJ1-2|TRBV7-3|-|-
TGTGCCAGCAGCCCTGGCCCCCGCGGGAGACTGCCTTACTATGGCTACACCTTC
CASSPGPRGRLPYYGYTF
>TRBJ1-2|TRBV3-1|-|few
TGTGCCAGCAGCCATGGGGTCGGCTACACCTTC
CASSHGVGYTF
>TRBJ2-1|TRBV5-5|-|few
TGTGCCAGCAGCAAGGACGCCTACAATGAGCAGTTCTTC
CASSKDAYNEQFF
>TRBJ2-3|TRBV20-1|TRBD2|-
TGCAGTGCTAGAGAGGCTAGCGGTCCCACAGATACGCAGTATTTT
CSAREASGPTDTQYF
>TRBJ1-2|TRBV18|TRBD1|once
TGTGCCAGCTCACGGGGACAGGATAACCATGGCTACACCTTC
CASSRGQDNHGYTF
>TRBJ1-2|TRBV28|-|-
TGTGCCAGCAGAATAGGGGTTGGCTACACCTTC
CASRIGVGYTF
>TRBJ1-2|TRBV6-4|TRBD1|-
TGTGCCAGCAGGGGGACAGACGATGGCTACACCTTC
CASRGTDDGYTF